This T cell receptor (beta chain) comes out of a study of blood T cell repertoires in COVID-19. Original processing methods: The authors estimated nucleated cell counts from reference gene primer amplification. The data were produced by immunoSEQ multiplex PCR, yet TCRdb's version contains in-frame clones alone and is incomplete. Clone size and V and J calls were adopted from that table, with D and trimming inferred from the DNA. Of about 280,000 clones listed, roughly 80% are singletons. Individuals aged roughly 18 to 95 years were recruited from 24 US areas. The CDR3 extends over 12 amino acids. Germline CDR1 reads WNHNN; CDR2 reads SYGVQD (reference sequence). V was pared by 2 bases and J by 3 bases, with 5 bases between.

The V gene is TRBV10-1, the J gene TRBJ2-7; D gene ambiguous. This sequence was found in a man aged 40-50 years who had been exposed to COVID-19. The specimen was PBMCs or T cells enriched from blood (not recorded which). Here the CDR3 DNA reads TGCGCCAGCAGTGAGGGCAGCTACGAGCAGTACTTC. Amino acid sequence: CASSEGSYEQYF.